The sequence of this T cell receptor beta chain was determined in a study of identical twins (dated by TCRdb to 2016 to 2018). Study-level background: To test whether fetal clonotypes persist, the study used deep sequencing on TCR alpha and beta repertoires from monozygotic twins, unrelated adults of various ages, and cord blood. To rule out contamination, the twin experiments were replicated at different times with different library preparation protocols.

V and J lose 4 bases and 6 bases, and a span of 23 bases separates them. Based on the germline V gene, the CDR1 and CDR2 sequences are LGHNA and YNFKEQ. The CDR3 runs 17 amino acids, cysteine and phenylalanine included. Only the CDR3 DNA stays, 51 bases, in frame from base 1. Receptors were amplified or captured by 5' RACE. The data were produced on an Illumina HiSeq 2000. A universal primer binding site was added through template switching, and the final cDNA carried a unique molecular identifier so that TCR cDNA molecules could be counted accurately. Specific primers in the conserved constant-segment region were used to synthesize first-strand cDNA for TCR alpha and beta chains. To control for contamination, every cDNA library was double barcoded, receiving both a SMART-Mk sample barcode and Illumina barcodes. TruSeq adapter sequences and Illumina sample barcodes were added in two successive PCR steps. Sequencing of the TCR alpha and beta cDNA libraries was done on the Illumina HiSeq platform using custom primers. Turning to the authors' computational methods: MiGEC was used to process raw reads and extract unique molecular identifiers, and MiXCR was used to find CDR3 positions. Recombination models were inferred per individual with the repgenHMM and IGoR tools using an EM algorithm. The tcR package in R was used for shared clonotype analysis, with sharing normalized by the product of cloneset sizes. To study raw recombination free of thymic and clonal selection effects, out-of-frame nonproductive sequences were analyzed. The raw public reads went through TCRdb reprocessing: fastp at Q25, MiXCR clone calling, in-frame beta chains kept. When rows share a CDR3 protein, they turn into one entry using the most common DNA and genes. These V and J calls derive from TCRdb rather than the authors' analysis. This sample has 1.5 million or so distinct CDR3 sequences in its table, and around a third of those were observed once. The ten largest clones add up to approximately 0.29% of the sample.

All donors were healthy Caucasians. A few counts support this clonotype. Which antigen it targets is not known. The input lacks base qualities; no much larger clone sits a single base away. Broad study findings and their caveats: Fewer insertions were carried by abundant cord blood beta clonotypes; a weaker similar trend was observed in young adult naive repertoires, while no such trend was observed in memory repertoires. Out-of-frame TCR alpha sequences shared between twins showed an excess of low generation-probability sequences compared with coincidental sharing between unrelated individuals. The excess sharing between twins in beta out-of-frame sequences was weaker because fewer shared sequences reduced the signal-to-noise ratio. Conclusions relied on cross-sectional statistical analysis, since the same donors could not be followed over many years. Invariant T cells such as MAIT and iNKT could partly confound zero-insertion analyses, although diverse VJ usage argued against such confounding for most clonotypes. Out-of-frame TCR alpha sharing in monozygotic twins was systematically underestimated by recombination models, whereas sharing between unrelated individuals was in agreement with the recombination models.

The sequence was collected from a newborn girl in good health. Recombination linked TRBV4-2 to TRBJ2-3; the D gene is possibly TRBD1 or TRBD2, each agreeing over 6 bases. Sequencing input: cord blood. The CDR3 sequence is CASSRRGAARGEDTQYF. The DNA sequence reads TGTGCCAGCAGCCGGAGGGGAGCGGCCAGGGGTGAGGATACGCAGTATTTT.